What follows are 11 T cell receptor beta chains derived from one specimen sequenced in a study of memory CD4+ T cells and cytomegalovirus serostatus. Single viable CD3+CD4+CD8-CD45RO+ cells were sorted as the memory CD4+ T cells. Clones were sequenced by immunoSEQ multiplex PCR, and TCRdb holds only the in-frame ones, with some missing. Of 52,000 or so clones in the sample, 65% to 85% were seen once. Sequencing was performed on memory CD4+ T cells from blood. These receptors originate from an adult in good health and CMV-seronegative.

This rearrangement joins TRBV5-4 to TRBJ2-3; unclear D gene. The length of the CDR3 is 15 residues. Germline CDR1 reads SGHNT; CDR2 reads YYREEE (reference sequence). V was pared by 4 bases and J by 0 bases, with 12 bases between. The CDR3 nucleotides read TGTGCCAGCAGCCCGAGACGGGCTAGCACAGATACGCAGTATTTT. Translation: CASSPRRASTDTQYF.

The table lists this clone with a few counts. V gene TRBV6-1 combines with J gene TRBJ1-2, with 8 bases identical to TRBD1. The V segment lost 1 base and the J segment 6 bases; nucleotides outside the gene matches: 7. The germline V gene encodes CDR1 MNHNS and CDR2 SASEGT. The CDR3 consists of 15 residues. CDR3 in amino acids: CASSEGRGQGHGYTF. Here the CDR3 DNA reads TGTGCCAGCAGTGAAGGTCGCGGACAGGGACATGGCTACACCTTC.

The CDR3 DNA reads TGTGCCAGCAGCTTAGCGCTTCTAGCGGGGGCCCGGGGAAATGAGCAGTTCTTC. The encoded protein is CASSLALLAGARGNEQFF. The chain employs TRBV7-9 and TRBJ2-1; the match to TRBD2 covers 10 bases. Germline CDR1 reads SEHNR; CDR2 reads FQNEAQ (reference sequence). Germline trimming cut 0 bases from V and 7 bases from J; bases unmatched to any gene: 12. The CDR3 runs 18 residues.

The chain joins TRBV7-7 to TRBJ1-3; D is perhaps TRBD1 (5 bases). Germline values: CDR1 SSHAT, CDR2 FNYEAQ (reference sequence). This CDR3 is built from 13 residues. The ends were cut back, 5 bases at V and 3 bases at J, with 8 bases in the middle. CDR3 bases: TGTGCCAGCAGCCCCCAGGGTGGAAACACCATATATTTT. Translation: CASSPQGGNTIYF.

This chain connects TRBV6-5 to TRBJ2-3; D is uncertain. This CDR3 is 12 amino acids long. Trimming removed 6 bases from V and 3 bases from J, with 7 bases in between. Germline V lookup: CDR1 MNHEY, CDR2 SVGAGI. CDR3 nucleotides: TGTGCCAGCAGAGGTCAGACAGATACGCAGTATTTT. Amino acid sequence: CASRGQTDTQYF.

This chain uses TRBV19 with TRBJ1-5, with no clear D. Per the germline V gene, CDR1 is LNHDA and CDR2 is SQIVND (reference sequence). Trimming shortened V by 5 bases and J by 2 bases, and 22 bases separated the two germline ends. The CDR3 is 18 residues long. CDR3 residues: CASSLKPGLWEGNQPQHF. CDR3 nucleotide sequence: TGTGCCAGTAGTTTAAAGCCGGGCCTCTGGGAAGGCAATCAGCCCCAGCATTTT.

The rearrangement joins TRBV13 to TRBJ2-2, with 8 bases fitting TRBD1. Trimming cost V 3 bases and J 4 bases; bases outside gene matches: 7. The CDR3 loop spans 16 amino acids. Per the germline V gene, CDR1 is PRHDT and CDR2 is FYEKMQ (reference sequence). The CDR3 reads CASSFPQGATTGELFF. CDR3 sequence (DNA): TGTGCCAGCAGCTTCCCGCAGGGGGCGACCACCGGGGAGCTGTTTTTT. The full variable domain, in which reference TRBV13 and TRBJ2-2 provide the parts outside the CDR3, is AAGVIQSPRHLIKEKRETATLKCYPIPRHDTVYWYQQGPGQDPQFLISFYEKMQSDKGSIPDRFSAQQFSDYHSELNMSSLELGDSALYFCASSFPQGATTGELFFGEGSRLTVL.

The chain is built from TRBV4-1 and TRBJ2-7, with 8 bases lining up with TRBD1. Per the germline V gene, CDR1 is MGHRA and CDR2 is YSYEKL. J was trimmed by 3 bases and V by 3 bases; bases with no gene match: 1. The CDR3 runs 13 residues. CDR3 in DNA: TGCGCCAGCAGCCAGGGGACAGGCTACGAGCAGTACTTC. It translates to CASSQGTGYEQYF.

This clone was seen only a few times. V and J are TRBV5-6 and TRBJ2-3, with 15 bases fitting TRBD2. This CDR3 is built from 18 residues. Germline CDR1 and CDR2: SGHDT and YYEEEE. J lost 4 bases, V lost 4 bases, and 10 bases had no gene match. Here the CDR3 reads CASSKGLAGGLNSDTQYF. The CDR3 DNA sequence: TGTGCCAGCAGCAAAGGACTAGCGGGGGGGCTTAATTCAGATACGCAGTATTTT.

This clone was seen a handful of times. The chain recombines TRBV19 with TRBJ2-2; 10 nucleotides line up with TRBD1. Germline V gives CDR1 LNHDA, CDR2 SQIVND (reference sequence). The CDR3 has 16 amino acids. Germline trimming cut 10 bases from V and 4 bases from J; bases unmatched to any gene: 12. The DNA of the CDR3 is TGTGCCACCTACCGGGACAGGGGTCTCACCACCGGGGAGCTGTTTTTT. As protein: CATYRDRGLTTGELFF.

The chain carries TRBV7-9 and TRBJ2-4; a weak D match, TRBD1 (6 bases). The CDR3 spans 14 residues. Germline CDR1 and CDR2: SEHNR and FQNEAQ (reference sequence). V lost 1 base, J lost 7 bases, and 11 bases lay in between. CDR3 sequence (DNA): TGTGCCAGCAGCTTAGTGGGGGCCCTCAACATTCAGTACTTC. As protein: CASSLVGALNIQYF.